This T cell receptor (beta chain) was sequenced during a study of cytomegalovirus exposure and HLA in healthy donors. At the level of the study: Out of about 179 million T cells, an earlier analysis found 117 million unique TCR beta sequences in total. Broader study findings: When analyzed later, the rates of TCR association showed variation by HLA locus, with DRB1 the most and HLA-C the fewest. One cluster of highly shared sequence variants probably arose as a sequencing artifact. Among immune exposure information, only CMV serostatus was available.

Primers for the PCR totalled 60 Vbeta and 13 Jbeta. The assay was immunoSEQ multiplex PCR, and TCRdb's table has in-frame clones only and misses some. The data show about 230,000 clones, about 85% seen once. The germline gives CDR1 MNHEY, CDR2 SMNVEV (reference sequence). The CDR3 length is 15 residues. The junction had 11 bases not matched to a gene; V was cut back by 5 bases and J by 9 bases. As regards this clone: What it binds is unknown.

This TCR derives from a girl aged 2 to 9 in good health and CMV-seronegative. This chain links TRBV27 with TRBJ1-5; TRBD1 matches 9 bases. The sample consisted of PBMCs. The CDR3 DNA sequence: TGTGCCAGCAGTCCCCGTCGACAGGGGGGAGGGCCCCAGCATTTT. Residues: CASSPRRQGGGPQHF.